This T cell receptor beta chain came from a study of blood T cell repertoires in COVID-19. Germline V gene sequence: CDR1 MDHEN, CDR2 SYDVKM. CDR3 length equals 15 residues. Trimming took 6 bases from V and 3 from J; bases not matched to a gene: 10. Original analysis: Using reference gene primer amplification, nucleated cell counts were estimated. Data came from immunoSEQ multiplex PCR; TCRdb stores just in-frame clones and leaves some out. That table gives V, J and clone size, and the DNA gave D and trimming. This table has approximately 110,000 clones, approximately 74% appearing once. The source is a man older than 75 with COVID-19, enrolled during active disease. The rearrangement joins TRBV28 to TRBJ1-1, with 7 bases identical to TRBD1. Sequenced material: peripheral blood. In DNA, the CDR3 is TGTGCCAGCAGCATCTATCAGACAGGGTACACTGAAGCTTTCTTT. Translated, it gives CASSIYQTGYTEAFF.